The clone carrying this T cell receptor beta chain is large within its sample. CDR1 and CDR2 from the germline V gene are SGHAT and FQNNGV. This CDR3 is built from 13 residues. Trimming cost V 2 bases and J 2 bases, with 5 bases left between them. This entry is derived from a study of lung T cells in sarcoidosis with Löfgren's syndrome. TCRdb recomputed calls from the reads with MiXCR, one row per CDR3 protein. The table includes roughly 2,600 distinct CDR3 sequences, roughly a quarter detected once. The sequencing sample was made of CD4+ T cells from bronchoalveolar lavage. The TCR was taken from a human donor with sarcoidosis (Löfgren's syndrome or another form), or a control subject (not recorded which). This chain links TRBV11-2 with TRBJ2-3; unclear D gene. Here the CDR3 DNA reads TGTGCCAGCAGCTTATCGTACACAGATACGCAGTATTTT. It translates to CASSLSYTDTQYF.